Shown below are 29 T cell receptor beta chains from a single sample sequenced in a study of blood T cell repertoires in COVID-19. Using immunoSEQ multiplex PCR, the repertoire was profiled, and TCRdb retains in-frame clones only, with some absent. This table has about 120,000 clones, approximately 87% appearing once. Sequenced sample: peripheral blood. Receptors were obtained from a man aged 25 to 45 with acute or convalescent COVID-19.

The chain has TRBV30 and TRBJ1-3; 9 nucleotides match TRBD1. This CDR3 is built from 16 residues. J lost 7 bases, V lost 4 bases, and 14 bases had no gene match. Germline V CDR1 and CDR2: GTSNPN, SVGIG (reference sequence). Here the CDR3 DNA reads TGTGCCTGGACGCTGGACAGGGGCCTCATCGGGAACACCATATATTTT. It translates to CAWTLDRGLIGNTIYF.

The chain combines TRBV27 with TRBJ1-1, with D perhaps TRBD1 (6 bases). This CDR3 contains 14 residues. The germline V gene has CDR1 MNHEY and CDR2 SMNVEV (reference sequence). Trimming removed 9 bases at V and 0 bases at J, with 14 bases between. The CDR3 DNA sequence: TGTGCCAGTGGCAGGGGCTTCATGAACACTGAAGCTTTCTTT. It specifies CASGRGFMNTEAFF.

This clone was counted a few times. The V gene is TRBV5-1, the J gene TRBJ2-1; 13 bases line up with TRBD2. CDR3 size: 15 residues. V was pared by 3 bases and J by 3 bases, with 0 bases of the junction left unmatched. From germline, CDR1 is SGHRS and CDR2 YFSETQ. This chain's CDR3 is CASSWTSGGYNEQFF. The CDR3 nucleotides are TGCGCCAGCAGCTGGACTAGCGGGGGCTACAATGAGCAGTTCTTC.

The rearrangement links TRBV2 to TRBJ2-1; 9 bases are shared with TRBD2. After removal of 5 bases from V and 0 bases from J, the junction contained 2 bases not matched to a gene. The V gene's germline CDR1 is SNHLY and CDR2 FYNNEI. The CDR3 totals 15 residues. The CDR3 region has the DNA TGTGCCAGCAGTTTTAGCGGGAGCTCCTACAATGAGCAGTTCTTC. Protein product: CASSFSGSSYNEQFF.

V and J are TRBV10-3 and TRBJ2-6, with D possibly TRBD1 on 6 matching bases. This CDR3 is built from 19 residues. V dropped 2 bases and J dropped 1 base, with 18 bases sitting between them. CDR1 and CDR2 from the germline V gene are ENHRY and SYGVKD. The CDR3 bases are TGTGCCATCAGTGAGGATCTGGGGGCGCCCGGGTCTGGGGCCAACGTCCTGACTTTC. Protein sequence: CAISEDLGAPGSGANVLTF.

The chain combines TRBV6-5 with TRBJ1-2; 7 bases fit TRBD1. This CDR3 region has 16 residues. Germline CDR1 and CDR2: MNHEY and SVGAGI. J gave up 5 bases and V 3 bases, and 12 bases lay outside the gene matches. The CDR3 protein is CASSYSSTGLWYGYTF. As DNA, the CDR3 is TGTGCCAGCAGTTATTCGTCGACAGGGTTATGGTATGGCTACACCTTC.

The chain has TRBV10-1 and TRBJ2-7; D may be TRBD1 (6 bases). Germline CDR1 reads WNHNN; CDR2 reads SYGVQD (reference sequence). The CDR3 runs to 12 residues. Between the trimmed V and J ends, which lost 7 bases and 5 bases, there was a span of 12 bases. CDR3 in DNA: TGCGCCAGCACCTGGACAGATCACGAGCAGTACGTC. Translated: CASTWTDHEQYV.

This clone showed up just a few times. The chain uses TRBV2 and TRBJ1-5; TRBD1 agrees at 10 bases. CDR3 length equals 18 residues. J gave up 0 bases and V 7 bases, and 12 bases lay outside the gene matches. CDR1 and CDR2 from the germline V gene are SNHLY and FYNNEI. DNA for the CDR3: TGTGCCAGCATGCTGGACAGGGGGGGATCCGATAGCAATCAGCCCCAGCATTTT. Translating it yields CASMLDRGGSDSNQPQHF.

This clone qualifies as medium-sized. This chain links TRBV6-2 or TRBV6-3 with TRBJ2-7; possibly TRBD2 for D (6 bases). The CDR3 totals 14 residues. V was pared by 4 bases and J by 0 bases, with 10 bases between. Germline-derived CDR1 and CDR2 are MNHEY and SVGEGT. The CDR3 bases are TGTGCCAGCAGTTCGGGGGAGAGCTCCTACGAGCAGTACTTC. It encodes CASSSGESSYEQYF.

The chain employs TRBV21-1 and TRBJ2-7; no check of the table's D call, TRBD1, against the DNA was made. TRBV21-1 is recorded as a pseudogene. The CDR3 totals 16 residues. CDR3 in DNA: TGTGCCAGCAGCAAAATGAGACAGCTCACCTTCTACGAGCAGTACGTC. It is translated as CASSKMRQLTFYEQYV.

The table lists this clone with a count of one. The gene calls are TRBV5-4 and TRBJ1-3; D uncertain. The CDR3 contains 15 residues. Trimming stripped 0 bases from V and 2 bases from J, with 9 bases between. The germline V gene encodes CDR1 SGHNT and CDR2 YYREEE (reference sequence). The CDR3 loop reads CASSLGAAPGNTIYF. The DNA for the CDR3 is TGTGCCAGCAGCTTGGGCGCTGCCCCTGGAAACACCATATATTTT.

This sequence joins TRBV29-1 and TRBJ2-1; 7 nucleotides match TRBD2. Trimming took 3 bases from V and 4 from J; bases not matched to a gene: 12. The CDR3 loop spans 16 amino acids. CDR1 SQVTM and CDR2 ANQGSEA come from the germline V gene. The CDR3 region has the DNA TGCAGCGTTGAGTGGGGGGGATCCTATTCGTACAATGAGCAGTTCTTC. Protein product: CSVEWGGSYSYNEQFF.

This chain joins TRBV28 and TRBJ1-4; TRBD1 matches at 10 bases. CDR1 MDHEN and CDR2 SYDVKM come from the germline V gene. Trimming cost V 5 bases and J 7 bases; bases outside gene matches: 7. This CDR3 contains 15 residues. CDR3 protein: CASSLPGQGSEKLFF. CDR3 bases: TGTGCCAGCAGTCTACCGGGACAGGGGAGTGAAAAACTGTTTTTT. The full variable domain, in which reference TRBV28 and TRBJ1-4 provide the parts outside the CDR3, is DVKVTQSSRYLVKRTGEKVFLECVQDMDHENMFWYRQDPGLGLRLIYFSYDVKMKEKGDIPEGYSVSREKKERFSLILESASTNQTSMYLCASSLPGQGSEKLFFGSGTQLSVL.

A remark on this clone: The same CDR3 also results from other DNA sequences found in this sample. V gene TRBV19 combines with J gene TRBJ1-1, with D possibly being TRBD1 (6 bases). The germline gives CDR1 LNHDA, CDR2 SQIVND (reference sequence). The CDR3 extends over 14 amino acids. Between the trimmed V and J ends, which lost 1 base and 4 bases, there was a span of 10 bases. Here the CDR3 reads CASSIGGGRTEAFF. In DNA, the CDR3 is TGTGCCAGTAGTATAGGGGGGGGGCGCACTGAAGCTTTCTTT.

The chain links TRBV25-1 to TRBJ1-4, with 7 bases lining up with TRBD1. Germline values: CDR1 MGHDK, CDR2 SYGVNS. This CDR3 is 16 amino acids long. V was pared by 3 bases and J by 5 bases, with 9 bases of the junction left unmatched. CDR3 in amino acids: CASSDPRTGLNEKLFF. The CDR3 DNA follows: TGTGCCAGCAGTGACCCGAGGACAGGTTTGAATGAAAAACTGTTTTTT.

Here the CDR3 reads CASSLRGGIGGYTF. The CDR3 DNA reads as TGTGCCAGCAGTTTACGGGGAGGTATCGGTGGCTACACCTTC. The chain couples TRBV6-5 to TRBJ1-2; D not resolved. Trimming took off 4 bases at V and 7 bases at J, with 16 bases between the two ends. Germline assignment: CDR1 MNHEY and CDR2 SVGAGI. The CDR3 is made up of 14 amino acids.

In this sample, this clone turned up a few times. V is TRBV9 and J is TRBJ2-3; D may be TRBD2 (6 bases). From germline, CDR1 is SGDLS and CDR2 YYNGEE. V was pared by 3 bases and J by 0 bases, with 14 bases between. The CDR3 contains 16 residues. This CDR3 reads CASSAGESTSTDTQYF. CDR3 bases: TGTGCCAGCAGCGCGGGGGAATCTACTAGCACAGATACGCAGTATTTT.

This clone was detected once. V gene TRBV27 combines with J gene TRBJ1-2, with 10 bases matching TRBD1. V shed 0 bases and J 6 bases; nucleotides not matched to a gene: 4. The CDR3 has 15 residues. Germline V gene data show CDR1 as MNHEY and CDR2 as SMNVEV (reference sequence). The CDR3 DNA is TGTGCCAGCAGTTTATCAGGGACAGGGGAAAATGGCTACACCTTC. It yields the protein CASSLSGTGENGYTF.

V and J are TRBV9 and TRBJ2-2, with 12 nucleotides matching TRBD1. The CDR3 is 22 residues long. Losses at the gene ends were 3 bases for V and 1 base for J; bases not matched to a gene: 19. In germline, CDR1 is SGDLS, CDR2 YYNGEE. The DNA of the CDR3 is TGTGCCAGCAGCGCTCAGAGAGGGGCTCCGGGACAGGGGGCGCAGAACACCGGGGAGCTGTTTTTT. As protein: CASSAQRGAPGQGAQNTGELFF.

This clone was seen a few times. The chain has TRBV14 and TRBJ1-1; no reliable D call. Trimming took 2 bases from V and 0 from J, leaving 13 bases between them. The CDR3 spans 16 residues. The germline CDR1 and CDR2 sequences are SGHDN and FVKESK. As DNA, the CDR3 is TGTGCCAGCAGCCAAAGACTGGCAGCTATGAACACTGAAGCTTTCTTT. It translates to CASSQRLAAMNTEAFF.

This chain uses TRBV4-2 with TRBJ1-6; D uncertain. V was clipped by 0 bases and J by 3 bases, with 9 bases between them. The germline CDR1 and CDR2 sequences are LGHNA and YNFKEQ. The CDR3 totals 16 residues. The CDR3 loop is CASSQEIAFYNSPLHF. The CDR3 nucleotides are TGTGCCAGCAGCCAAGAGATAGCGTTCTATAATTCACCCCTCCACTTT.

The V and J genes are TRBV13 and TRBJ1-4; 7 bases line up with TRBD1. The germline gives CDR1 PRHDT, CDR2 FYEKMQ (reference sequence). V lost 5 bases, J lost 7 bases, and 13 bases stayed unmatched. The CDR3 extends over 16 amino acids. CDR3 protein: CASSPPGAGGSEKLFF. Here the CDR3 DNA reads TGTGCCAGCAGCCCCCCTGGGGCAGGGGGTAGTGAAAAACTGTTTTTT. Supplemented by reference TRBV13 and TRBJ1-4, the full variable domain reads AAGVIQSPRHLIKEKRETATLKCYPIPRHDTVYWYQQGPGQDPQFLISFYEKMQSDKGSIPDRFSAQQFSDYHSELNMSSLELGDSALYFCASSPPGAGGSEKLFFGSGTQLSVL.

In DNA form, the CDR3 reads TGTGCCAGCAGCTTCCATGAGCAGTTCTTC. Translation gives CASSFHEQFF. The chain couples TRBV25-1 to TRBJ2-1; D not certain. This CDR3 spans 10 amino acids. Trimming took off 6 bases at V and 8 bases at J, with 5 bases between the two ends. The germline V gene has CDR1 MGHDK and CDR2 SYGVNS.

The rearrangement links TRBV2 to TRBJ1-2, with D possibly being TRBD1 (6 bases). CDR3 size: 14 residues. The germline gives CDR1 SNHLY, CDR2 FYNNEI. V lost 7 bases, J lost 0 bases, and 12 bases lay in between. The CDR3 protein is CASTADRANYGYTF. The CDR3 coding sequence is TGTGCCAGCACTGCGGACAGAGCTAACTATGGCTACACCTTC.

Concerning this clone itself: One end of the junction is discordant with germline, which a read error may explain. V and J are TRBV7-7 and TRBJ2-3, with TRBD2 matching over 11 bases. The germline gives CDR1 SSHAT, CDR2 FNYEAQ (reference sequence). This CDR3 comprises 14 residues. DNA of the CDR3: TGTGCTAGCAGCCCCGGGACTAGCGGAGATACGCAGTATTTT. Translated, it gives CASSPGTSGDTQYF.

This rearrangement joins TRBV27 to TRBJ2-5; a possible D gene is TRBD1 (5 bases). The germline V and J ends were trimmed by 6 bases and 7 bases, with 15 bases remaining between them. The CDR3 sequence is 13 residues long. Germline V lookup: CDR1 MNHEY, CDR2 SMNVEV (reference sequence). CDR3 protein: CASRGQGYGTQYF. CDR3 coding DNA: TGTGCCAGCAGGGGGCAGGGTTACGGGACCCAGTACTTC.

The chain carries TRBV30 and TRBJ1-6, with 9 bases lining up with TRBD1. CDR1 GTSNPN and CDR2 SVGIG come from the germline V gene (reference sequence). The CDR3 has 16 amino acids. J was trimmed by 5 bases and V by 6 bases; bases with no gene match: 11. DNA for the CDR3: TGTGCCTGCCAACAGGGGGCTATATCTGATAATTCACCCCTCCACTTT. Its translation: CACQQGAISDNSPLHF. Drawing the rest from reference TRBV30 and TRBJ1-6, the complete variable domain is SQTIHQWPATLVQPVGSPLSLECTVEGTSNPNLYWYRQAAGRGLQLLFYSVGIGQISSEVPQNLSASRPQDRQFILSSKKLLLSDSGFYLCACQQGAISDNSPLHFGNGTRLTVT.

The V call is TRBV7-2, the J call TRBJ1-1; 7 nucleotides align to TRBD1. Germline CDR1 and CDR2: SGHTA and FQGNSA. The V and J ends lost 5 bases and 8 bases, in that order; junction bases with no gene match: 8. The CDR3 is 13 residues long. The CDR3 region is CASSEQGTGEAFF. CDR3 DNA: TGTGCCAGCAGCGAACAGGGGACGGGGGAAGCTTTCTTT.

This clone was observed a single time. V is TRBV4-3 and J is TRBJ2-1; 10 nucleotides agree with TRBD2. V shed 3 bases and J 3 bases; nucleotides not matched to a gene: 2. Per the germline V gene, CDR1 is LGHNA and CDR2 is YSLEER. The CDR3 extends over 15 amino acids. In nucleotides, the CDR3 is TGCGCCAGCAGCCAGGCTAGCGGGGGCTACAATGAGCAGTTCTTC. This gives the protein CASSQASGGYNEQFF.